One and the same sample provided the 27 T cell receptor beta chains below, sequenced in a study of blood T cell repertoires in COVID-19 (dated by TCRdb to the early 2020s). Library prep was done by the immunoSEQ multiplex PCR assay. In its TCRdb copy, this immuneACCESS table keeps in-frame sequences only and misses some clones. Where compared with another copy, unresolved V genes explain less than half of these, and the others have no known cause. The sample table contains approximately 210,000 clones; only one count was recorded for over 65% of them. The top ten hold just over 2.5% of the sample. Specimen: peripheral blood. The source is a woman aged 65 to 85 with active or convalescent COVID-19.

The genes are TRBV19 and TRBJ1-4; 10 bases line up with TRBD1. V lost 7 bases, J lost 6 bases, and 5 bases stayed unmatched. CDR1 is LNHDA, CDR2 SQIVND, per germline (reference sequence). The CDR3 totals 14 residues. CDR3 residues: CASTPGQGHEKLFF. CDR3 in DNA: TGTGCCAGTACCCCGGGACAGGGGCATGAAAAACTGTTTTTT.

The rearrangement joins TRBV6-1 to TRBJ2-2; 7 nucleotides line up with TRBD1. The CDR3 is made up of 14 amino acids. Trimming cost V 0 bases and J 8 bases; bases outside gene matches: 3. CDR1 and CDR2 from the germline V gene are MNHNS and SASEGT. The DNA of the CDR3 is TGTGCCAGCAGTGAAGCCTACAGGGGTGGGGAGCTGTTTTTT. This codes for CASSEAYRGGELFF.

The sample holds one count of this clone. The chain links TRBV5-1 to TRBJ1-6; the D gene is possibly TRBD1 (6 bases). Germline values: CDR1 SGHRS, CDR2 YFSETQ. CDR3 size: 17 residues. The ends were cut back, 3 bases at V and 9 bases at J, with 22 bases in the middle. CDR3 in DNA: TGCGCCAGCAGCTGGGATCCGGGACAATTCTCCAGTTCACCCCTCCACTTT. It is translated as CASSWDPGQFSSSPLHF.

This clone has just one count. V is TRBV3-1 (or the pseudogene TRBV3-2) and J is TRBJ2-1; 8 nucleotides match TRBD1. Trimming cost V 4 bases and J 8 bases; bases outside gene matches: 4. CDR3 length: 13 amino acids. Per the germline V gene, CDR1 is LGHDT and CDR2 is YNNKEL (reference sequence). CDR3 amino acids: CASSRTGIDEQFF. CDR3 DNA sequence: TGTGCCAGCAGCCGGACAGGGATCGATGAGCAGTTCTTC.

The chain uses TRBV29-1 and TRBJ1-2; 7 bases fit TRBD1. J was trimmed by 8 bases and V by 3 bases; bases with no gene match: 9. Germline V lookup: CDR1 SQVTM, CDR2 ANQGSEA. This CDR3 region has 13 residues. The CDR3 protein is CSVEETGYGGYTF. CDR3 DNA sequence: TGCAGCGTTGAGGAGACAGGGTACGGCGGCTACACCTTC.

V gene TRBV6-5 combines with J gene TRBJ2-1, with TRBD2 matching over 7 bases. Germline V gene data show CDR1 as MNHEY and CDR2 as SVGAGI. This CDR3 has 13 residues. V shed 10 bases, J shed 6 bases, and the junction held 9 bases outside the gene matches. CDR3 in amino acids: CATRLGGGNEQFF. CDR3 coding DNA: TGTGCCACCAGACTTGGCGGGGGCAATGAGCAGTTCTTC.

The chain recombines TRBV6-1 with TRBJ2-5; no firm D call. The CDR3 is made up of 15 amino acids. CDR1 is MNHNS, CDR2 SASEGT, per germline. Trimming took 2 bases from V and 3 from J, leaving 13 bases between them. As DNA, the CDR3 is TGTGCCAGCAGTGAACAACGGCGGCCCGAAGAGACCCAGTACTTC. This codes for CASSEQRRPEETQYF.

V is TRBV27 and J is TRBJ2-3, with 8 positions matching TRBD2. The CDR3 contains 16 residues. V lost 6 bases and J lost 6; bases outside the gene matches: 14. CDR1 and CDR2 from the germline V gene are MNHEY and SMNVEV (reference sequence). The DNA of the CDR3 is TGTGCCAGCAGCCGCCTATCAGCGGGGGAGGTCGATACGCAGTATTTT. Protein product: CASSRLSAGEVDTQYF.

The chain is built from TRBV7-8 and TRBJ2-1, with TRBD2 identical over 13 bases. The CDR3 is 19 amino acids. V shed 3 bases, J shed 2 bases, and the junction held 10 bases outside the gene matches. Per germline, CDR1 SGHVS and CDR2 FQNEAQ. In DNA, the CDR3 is TGTGCCAGCAGCTTCCCTCGGACTAGCGGGGGAGGGGCCTACAATGAGCAGTTCTTC. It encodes CASSFPRTSGGGAYNEQFF.

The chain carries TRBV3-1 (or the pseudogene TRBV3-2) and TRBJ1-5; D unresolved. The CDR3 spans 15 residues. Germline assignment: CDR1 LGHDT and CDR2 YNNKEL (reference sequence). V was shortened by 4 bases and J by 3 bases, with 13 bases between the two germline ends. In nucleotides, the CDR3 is TGTGCCAGCAGCCCTTCCGCCGGGTCCAATCAGCCCCAGCATTTT. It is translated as CASSPSAGSNQPQHF.

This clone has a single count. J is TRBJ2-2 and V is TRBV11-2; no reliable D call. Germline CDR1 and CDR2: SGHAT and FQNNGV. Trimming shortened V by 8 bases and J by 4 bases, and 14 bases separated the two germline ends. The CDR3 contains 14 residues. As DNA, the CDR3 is TGTGCCAGCCTGGTAGCCTGGCCCACCGGGGAGCTGTTTTTT. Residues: CASLVAWPTGELFF.

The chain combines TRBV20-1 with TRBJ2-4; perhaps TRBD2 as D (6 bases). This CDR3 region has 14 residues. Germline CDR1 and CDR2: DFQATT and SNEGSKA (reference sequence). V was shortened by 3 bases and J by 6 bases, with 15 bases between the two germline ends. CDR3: CSASSSGLSNIQYF. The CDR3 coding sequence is TGCAGTGCTAGTTCCTCGGGACTTTCAAACATTCAGTACTTC.

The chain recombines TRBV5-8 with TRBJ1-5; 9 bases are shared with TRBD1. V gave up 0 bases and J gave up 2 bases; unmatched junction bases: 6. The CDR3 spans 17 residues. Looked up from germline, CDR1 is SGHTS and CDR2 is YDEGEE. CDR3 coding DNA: TGTGCCAGCAGCTTGGCGACAAGGACAGGGGGCAATCAGCCCCAGCATTTT. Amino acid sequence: CASSLATRTGGNQPQHF.

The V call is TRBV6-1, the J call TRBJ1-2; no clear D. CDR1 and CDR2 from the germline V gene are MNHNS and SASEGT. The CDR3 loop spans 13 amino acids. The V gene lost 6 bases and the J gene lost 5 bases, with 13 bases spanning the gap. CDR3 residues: CASSLQARYGYTF. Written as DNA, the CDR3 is TGTGCCAGCAGCTTGCAGGCTCGTTATGGCTACACCTTC.

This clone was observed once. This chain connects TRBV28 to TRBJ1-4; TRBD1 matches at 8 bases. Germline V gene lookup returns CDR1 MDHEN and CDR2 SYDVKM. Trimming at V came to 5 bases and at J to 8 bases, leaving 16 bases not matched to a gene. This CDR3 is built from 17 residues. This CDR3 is CASSTDLGQGRKEKLFF. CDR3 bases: TGTGCCAGCAGTACCGACCTTGGACAGGGCAGGAAGGAAAAACTGTTTTTT.

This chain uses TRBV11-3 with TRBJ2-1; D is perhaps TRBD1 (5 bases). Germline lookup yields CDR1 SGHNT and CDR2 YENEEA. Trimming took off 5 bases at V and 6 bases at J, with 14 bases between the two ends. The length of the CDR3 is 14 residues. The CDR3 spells CASSPGPEVNEQFF. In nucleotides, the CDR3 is TGTGCCAGCAGCCCAGGGCCCGAGGTCAATGAGCAGTTCTTC.

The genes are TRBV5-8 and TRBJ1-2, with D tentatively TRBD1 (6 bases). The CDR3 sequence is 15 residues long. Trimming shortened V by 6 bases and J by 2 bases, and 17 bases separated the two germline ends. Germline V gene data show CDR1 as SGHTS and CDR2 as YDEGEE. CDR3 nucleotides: TGTGCCAGCACCCTAGGGGGAACGGAGAACTATGGCTACACCTTC. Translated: CASTLGGTENYGYTF.

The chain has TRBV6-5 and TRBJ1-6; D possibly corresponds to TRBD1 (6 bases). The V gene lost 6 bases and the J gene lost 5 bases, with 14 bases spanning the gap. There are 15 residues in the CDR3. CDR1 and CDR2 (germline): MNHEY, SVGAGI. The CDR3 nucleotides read TGTGCCAGCAGAACCGGACAGCTTGATAATTCACCCCTCCACTTT. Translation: CASRTGQLDNSPLHF.

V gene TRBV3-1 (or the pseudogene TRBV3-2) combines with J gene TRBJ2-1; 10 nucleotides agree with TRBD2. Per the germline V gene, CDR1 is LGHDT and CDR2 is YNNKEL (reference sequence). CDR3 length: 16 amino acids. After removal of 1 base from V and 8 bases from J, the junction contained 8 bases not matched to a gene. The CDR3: CASSQVGLAGADEQFF. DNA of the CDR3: TGTGCCAGCAGCCAAGTTGGGCTAGCGGGAGCTGATGAGCAGTTCTTC.

The CDR3 DNA sequence: TGTGCCAGTAGTATCTCAGGGGAACTCACCATATATTTT. Translating it yields CASSISGELTIYF. The chain joins TRBV19 to TRBJ1-3; a possible D gene is TRBD1 (6 bases). Deletions cut 3 bases from V and 9 bases from J, with 12 bases between. The germline CDR1 and CDR2 sequences are LNHDA and SQIVND (reference sequence). The CDR3 contains 13 residues.

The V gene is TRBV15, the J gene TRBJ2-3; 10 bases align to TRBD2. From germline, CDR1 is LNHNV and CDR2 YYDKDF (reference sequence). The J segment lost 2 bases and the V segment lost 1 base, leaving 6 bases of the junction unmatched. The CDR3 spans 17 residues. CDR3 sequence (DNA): TGTGCCACCAGCAGAGTAGGGCTAGCGGGGGTCACAGATACGCAGTATTTT. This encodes CATSRVGLAGVTDTQYF.

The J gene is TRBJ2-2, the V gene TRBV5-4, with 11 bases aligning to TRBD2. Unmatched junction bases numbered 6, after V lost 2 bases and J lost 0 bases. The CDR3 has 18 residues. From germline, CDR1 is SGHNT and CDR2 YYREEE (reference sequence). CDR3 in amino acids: CASSLRLAGISNTGELFF. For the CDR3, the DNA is TGTGCCAGCAGCTTAAGACTAGCGGGGATCTCGAACACCGGGGAGCTGTTTTTT.

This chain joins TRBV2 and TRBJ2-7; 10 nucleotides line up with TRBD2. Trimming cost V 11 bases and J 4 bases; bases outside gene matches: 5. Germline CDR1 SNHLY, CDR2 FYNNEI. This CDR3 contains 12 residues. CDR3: CAGSAGGYEQYF. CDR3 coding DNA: TGTGCCGGCTCAGCGGGAGGGTACGAGCAGTACTTC.

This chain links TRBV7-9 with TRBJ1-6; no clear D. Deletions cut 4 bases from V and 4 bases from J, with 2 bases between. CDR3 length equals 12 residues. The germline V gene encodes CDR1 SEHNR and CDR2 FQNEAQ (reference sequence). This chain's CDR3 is CASSSYNSPLHF. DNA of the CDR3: TGTGCCAGCAGCTCGTATAATTCACCCCTCCACTTT.

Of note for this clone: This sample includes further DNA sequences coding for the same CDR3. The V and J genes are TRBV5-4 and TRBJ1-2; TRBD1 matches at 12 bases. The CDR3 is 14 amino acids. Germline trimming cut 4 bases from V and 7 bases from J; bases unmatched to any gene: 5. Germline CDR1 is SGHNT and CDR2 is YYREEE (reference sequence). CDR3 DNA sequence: TGTGCCAGCAGCCAGGGACAGGGGGCGATTGGCTACACCTTC. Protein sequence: CASSQGQGAIGYTF. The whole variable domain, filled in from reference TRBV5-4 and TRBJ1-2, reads ETGVTQSPTHLIKTRGQQVTLRCSSQSGHNTVSWYQQALGQGPQFIFQYYREEENGRGNFPPRFSGLQFPNYSSELNVNALELDDSALYLCASSQGQGAIGYTFGSGTRLTVV.

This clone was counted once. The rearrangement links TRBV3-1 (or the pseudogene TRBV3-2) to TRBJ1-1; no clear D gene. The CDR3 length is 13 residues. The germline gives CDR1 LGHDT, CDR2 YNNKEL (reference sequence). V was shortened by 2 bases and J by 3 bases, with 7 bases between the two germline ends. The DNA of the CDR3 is TGTGCCAGCAGCCAACAGCTAGACACTGAAGCTTTCTTT. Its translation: CASSQQLDTEAFF.

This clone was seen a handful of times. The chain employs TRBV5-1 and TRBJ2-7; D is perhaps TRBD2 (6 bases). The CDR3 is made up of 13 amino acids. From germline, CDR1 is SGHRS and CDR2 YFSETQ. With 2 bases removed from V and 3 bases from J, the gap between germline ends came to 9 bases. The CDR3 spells CASSFSGGYEQYF. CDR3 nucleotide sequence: TGCGCCAGCAGCTTCTCCGGGGGCTACGAGCAGTACTTC.